A selection of T cell receptor beta chains follows, all from one sample in a study of T cell changes during pregnancy in multiple sclerosis. Using immunoSEQ multiplex PCR, the repertoire was profiled, and TCRdb retains in-frame clones only, with some absent. Of 65,000 to 90,000 clones in the sample, 80% to 95% were seen once. The input for sequencing was peripheral blood, taken in the third trimester of pregnancy. Source of these receptors: a female donor in good health, enrolled as a control in a pregnancy study. The CDR3 runs from the conserved cysteine through the conserved F or W. D genes are given only for firm matches. The size field is filled for only some rows; it gives once, few, many or a size class.

clone_size j_call v_call d_call cdr3_length cdr3_aa cdr3_nt
. TRBJ2-7 TRBV7-9 TRBD2 14 CASSLVTGGHEQYF TGTGCCAGCAGCTTAGTCACGGGGGGGCACGAGCAGTACTTC
few TRBJ2-2 TRBV10-3 . 13 CAISDRDTGELFF TGTGCCATCAGTGACAGGGACACCGGGGAGCTGTTTTTT
. TRBJ2-1 TRBV6-1 . 12 CASTRQYNEQFF TGTGCCAGCACCCGACAGTACAATGAGCAGTTCTTC
. TRBJ2-3 TRBV7-3 . 15 CASSLTPRPGDTQYF TGTGCCAGCAGCTTAACCCCAAGGCCCGGGGATACGCAGTATTTT
. TRBJ2-6 TRBV19 . 15 CASSAGKEGANVLTF TGTGCCAGTAGTGCAGGGAAGGAAGGGGCCAACGTCCTGACTTTC
. TRBJ2-7 TRBV11-2 . 13 CASRFTRGYEQYF TGTGCCAGCAGATTCACCAGGGGTTACGAGCAGTACTTC
. TRBJ1-1 TRBV6-4 . 12 CASSDPREGAFF TGTGCCAGCAGTGACCCCCGAGAGGGAGCTTTCTTT
. TRBJ1-1 TRBV7-9 . 15 CASSFDRYMNTEAFF TGTGCCAGCAGCTTCGACAGATACATGAACACTGAAGCTTTCTTT
. TRBJ1-4 TRBV19 TRBD1 15 CASRAQQGFGEKLFF TGTGCCAGTAGAGCCCAACAGGGGTTTGGCGAAAAACTGTTTTTT
once TRBJ2-2 TRBV7-2 TRBD1 16 CASSFGTGVATGELFF TGTGCCAGCAGCTTCGGGACAGGGGTGGCCACCGGGGAGCTGTTTTTT
once TRBJ1-1 TRBV28 . 10 CATGYTEAFF TGTGCGACGGGGTACACTGAAGCTTTCTTT
. TRBJ2-5 TRBV5-1 TRBD1 14 CASSTGTEKETQYF TGCGCCAGCAGCACCGGGACAGAGAAAGAGACCCAGTACTTC
. TRBJ2-1 TRBV6-6 TRBD1 14 CASSYPDRGHEQFF TGTGCCAGCAGTTACCCAGACAGGGGCCATGAGCAGTTCTTC
. TRBJ2-5 TRBV13 . 19 CASSLVFGLASSGKETQYF TGTGCCAGCAGCTTAGTCTTTGGACTGGCTAGTTCGGGCAAAGAGACCCAGTACTTC
once TRBJ1-5 TRBV7-8 . 14 CASSSPGGSQPQHF TGTGCCAGCAGCTCCCCGGGGGGAAGTCAGCCCCAGCATTTT
. TRBJ1-5 TRBV28 . 19 CASSFPGGGQINDNQPQHF TGTGCCAGCAGTTTCCCCGGCGGGGGGCAGATAAACGACAATCAGCCCCAGCATTTT
. TRBJ2-1 TRBV5-1 TRBD2 16 CASSERTSGRGNEQFF TGCGCCAGCAGCGAACGGACTAGCGGGAGAGGTAATGAGCAGTTCTTC
. TRBJ2-3 TRBV4-3 TRBD2 19 CASSQAAGSGLATTDTQYF TGCGCCAGCAGCCAAGCGGCTGGGTCAGGACTAGCGACCACAGATACGCAGTATTTT
. TRBJ2-1 TRBV5-1 TRBD2 15 CASSVAGGPYNEQFF TGCGCCAGCAGCGTAGCGGGGGGCCCCTACAATGAGCAGTTCTTC
. TRBJ1-1 TRBV27 . 12 CASSLGGAEAFF TGTGCCAGCAGTTTGGGGGGTGCTGAAGCTTTCTTT